This entry features one T cell receptor (beta chain) sequence. The antigen remains unidentified. In germline, CDR1 is SGHRS, CDR2 YFSETQ. V was trimmed by 4 bases and J by 2 bases, leaving 10 bases between them. This CDR3 region has 15 residues. This sample is part of a study of cytomegalovirus exposure and HLA in healthy donors. Study-wide results and limits: Reports described diagnosis of cytomegalovirus status by the classifier as highly specific and sensitive. Among the sequence variants, a highly shared cluster was likely an artifact of sequencing.

The PCR had 60 Vbeta and 13 Jbeta primers. Here immunoSEQ multiplex PCR was the method, and the copy in TCRdb shows in-frame clones only, minus some. This sample contains 120,000 or so clones. V is TRBV5-1 and J is TRBJ1-6; tentative D call: TRBD1 (5 bases). This TCR came from a man between 18 and 29 years old in good health and CMV-seronegative. Sequencing used PBMCs. The CDR3 spells CASSPTGAYNSPLHF. The CDR3 DNA follows: TGCGCCAGCAGCCCTACGGGGGCCTATAATTCACCCCTCCACTTT.